This is a list of T cell receptor beta chains from one sample in a study of T cells after yellow fever vaccination. TCRdb used MiXCR to reprocess the 5' RACE reads, holding one entry per CDR3 protein. The sample includes a few hundred thousand distinct CDR3 sequences, approximately 3.2% of them seen just once. The sample in question was CD4+ T cells sorted from PBMCs, obtained 10 days after the yellow fever booster vaccination. These receptors all stem from a man between 18 and 29 years old who received the YFV17D yellow fever vaccine. The CDR3 runs from the conserved cysteine through the conserved F or W. The D gene is left open where the match is weak. Clone sizes are given selectively: once, few, many, or a class where the clone is expanded.

>many|TRBV12-3/TRBV12-4|TRBJ2-5|-
CASSLMGGVETQYF
TGTGCCAGCAGTTTGATGGGGGGAGTGGAGACCCAGTACTTC
>few|TRBV19|TRBJ2-2|-
CASSIGENTGELFF
TGTGCCAGTAGTATTGGGGAGAACACCGGGGAGCTGTTTTTT
>-|TRBV14|TRBJ1-3|TRBD1
CASTHTGVGNTIYF
TGTGCCAGCACCCACACAGGGGTCGGAAACACCATATATTTT
>-|TRBV12-3/TRBV12-4|TRBJ2-4|-
CASKITDIQYF
TGTGCCAGCAAGATAACGGACATTCAGTACTTC
>-|TRBV3-1|TRBJ1-3|-
CASSLHGSGNTIYF
TGTGCCAGCAGCCTTCACGGATCTGGAAACACCATATATTTT
>-|TRBV5-1|TRBJ1-2|TRBD1
CASSLEVTGGGYTF
TGCGCCAGCAGCTTGGAGGTCACAGGGGGCGGCTACACCTTC
>few|TRBV11-2|TRBJ2-5|-
CASSETDQETQYF
TGTGCCAGCAGCGAGACAGACCAAGAGACCCAGTACTTC
>few|TRBV5-1|TRBJ2-2|TRBD2
CASSGNKGGTVTGELFF
TGCGCCAGCAGCGGGAACAAGGGAGGGACTGTGACCGGGGAGCTGTTTTTT
>many|TRBV28|TRBJ1-5|-
CASEGRFVNQPQHF
TGTGCCAGTGAAGGGAGGTTCGTTAATCAGCCCCAGCATTTT
>many|TRBV27|TRBJ2-3|-
CASSHGGLTDTQYF
TGTGCCAGCAGCCATGGGGGGCTAACAGATACGCAGTATTTT
>few|TRBV20-1|TRBJ2-5|TRBD1
CSARDARGYGETQYF
TGCAGTGCTAGAGATGCCAGGGGGTATGGCGAGACCCAGTACTTC
>few|TRBV18|TRBJ1-2|-
CASSPDDGHYTF
TGTGCCAGCTCACCAGACGACGGGCACTACACCTTC
>-|TRBV5-1|TRBJ2-1|-
CASSTTLTVPGYEQFF
TGCGCCAGCAGCACAACCTTGACAGTCCCGGGCTATGAGCAGTTCTTC